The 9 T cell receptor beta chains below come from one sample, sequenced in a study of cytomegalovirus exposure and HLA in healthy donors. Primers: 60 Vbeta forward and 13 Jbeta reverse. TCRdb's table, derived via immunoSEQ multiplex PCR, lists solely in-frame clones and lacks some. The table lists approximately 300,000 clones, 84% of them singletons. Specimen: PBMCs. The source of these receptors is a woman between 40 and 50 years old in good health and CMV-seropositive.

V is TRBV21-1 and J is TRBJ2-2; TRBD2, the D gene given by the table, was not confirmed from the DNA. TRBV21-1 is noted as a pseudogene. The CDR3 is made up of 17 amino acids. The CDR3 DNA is TGTGCCAGCAGCAAAGGCGTCGCGGGAGCAGGGGCCGGGGAGCTGTTTTTT. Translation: CASSKGVAGAGAGELFF.

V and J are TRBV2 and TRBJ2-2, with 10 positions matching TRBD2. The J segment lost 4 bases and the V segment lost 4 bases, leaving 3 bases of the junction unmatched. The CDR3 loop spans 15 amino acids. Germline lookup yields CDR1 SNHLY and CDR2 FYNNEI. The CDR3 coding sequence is TGTGCCAGCAGTGCAGCGGGAGGGCCCACCGGGGAGCTGTTTTTT. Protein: CASSAAGGPTGELFF. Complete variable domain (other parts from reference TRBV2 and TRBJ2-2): EPEVTQTPSHQVTQMGQEVILRCVPISNHLYFYWYRQILGQKVEFLVSFYNNEISEKSEIFDDQFSVERPDGSNFTLKIRSTKLEDSAMYFCASSAAGGPTGELFFGEGSRLTVL.

This chain's CDR3 is CASSASDTQYF. The CDR3 region has the DNA TGTGCCAGCAGTGCTTCAGATACGCAGTATTTT. This rearrangement joins TRBV6-1 to TRBJ2-3; D not resolved. Germline lookup yields CDR1 MNHNS and CDR2 SASEGT. V was clipped by 4 bases and J by 4 bases, with 3 bases between them. CDR3 length: 11 amino acids.

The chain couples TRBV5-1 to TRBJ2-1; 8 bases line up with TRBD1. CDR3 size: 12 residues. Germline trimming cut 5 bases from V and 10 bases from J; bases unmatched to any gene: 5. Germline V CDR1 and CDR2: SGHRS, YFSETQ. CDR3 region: CASRITGGEQFF. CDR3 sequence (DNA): TGCGCCAGCAGGATAACAGGGGGAGAGCAGTTCTTC.

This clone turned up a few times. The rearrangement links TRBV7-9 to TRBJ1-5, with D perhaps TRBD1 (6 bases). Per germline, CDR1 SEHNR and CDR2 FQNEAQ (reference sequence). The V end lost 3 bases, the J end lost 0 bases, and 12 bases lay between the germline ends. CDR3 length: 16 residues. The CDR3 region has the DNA TGTGCCAGCAGCTTCTCTGACAGGTCTAGCAATCAGCCCCAGCATTTT. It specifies CASSFSDRSSNQPQHF.

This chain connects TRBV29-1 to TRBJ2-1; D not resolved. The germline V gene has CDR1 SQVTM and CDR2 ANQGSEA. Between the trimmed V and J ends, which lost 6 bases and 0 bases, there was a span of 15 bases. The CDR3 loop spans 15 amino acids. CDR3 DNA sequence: TGCAGCGTCCATAATTCCCGTAGCTCCTACAATGAGCAGTTCTTC. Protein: CSVHNSRSSYNEQFF.

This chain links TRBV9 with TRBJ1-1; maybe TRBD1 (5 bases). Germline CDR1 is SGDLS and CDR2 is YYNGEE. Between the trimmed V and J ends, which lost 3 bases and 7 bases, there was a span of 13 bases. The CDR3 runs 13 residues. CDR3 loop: CASSGTVRGEAFF. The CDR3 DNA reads TGTGCCAGCAGCGGAACGGTTAGGGGTGAAGCTTTCTTT.

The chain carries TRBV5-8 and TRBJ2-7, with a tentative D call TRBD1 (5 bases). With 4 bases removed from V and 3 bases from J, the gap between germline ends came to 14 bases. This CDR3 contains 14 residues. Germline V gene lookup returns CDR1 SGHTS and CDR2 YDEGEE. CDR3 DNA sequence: TGTGCCAGCAGCCAGTATCCACAGGTCTACGAGCAGTACTTC. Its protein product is CASSQYPQVYEQYF. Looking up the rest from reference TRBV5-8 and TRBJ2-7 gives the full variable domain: EAGVTQSPTHLIKTRGQQATLRCSPISGHTSVYWYQQALGLGLQFLLWYDEGEERNRGNFPPRFSGRQFPNYSSELNVNALELEDSALYLCASSQYPQVYEQYFGPGTRLTVT.

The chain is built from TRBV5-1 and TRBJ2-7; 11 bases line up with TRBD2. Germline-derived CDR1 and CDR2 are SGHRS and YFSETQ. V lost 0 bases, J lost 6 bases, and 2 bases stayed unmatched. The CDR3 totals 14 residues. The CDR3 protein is CASSLALAGGEQYF. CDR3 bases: TGCGCCAGCAGCTTGGCCCTAGCGGGAGGCGAGCAGTACTTC.